A single sample gave rise to the 23 T cell receptor beta chains below, sequenced in a study of cytotoxic CD8 clonotypes in ibrutinib-treated CLL. The protocol was immunoSEQ multiplex PCR, while the TCRdb copy is restricted to in-frame clones and leaves out a portion. The sample holds around 160,000 clones, 81% seen once. The material was PBMCs, obtained after 12 months of ibrutinib treatment. These receptors were taken from a human donor with chronic lymphocytic leukemia.

The chain uses TRBV10-2 and TRBJ2-1; 11 bases map to TRBD2. V shed 0 bases, J shed 7 bases, and the junction held 11 bases outside the gene matches. CDR3 length: 18 amino acids. Germline CDR1 and CDR2: WSHSY and SAAADI. The CDR3 bases are TGCGCCAGCAGTGAGTCGAGGCTAGCGGGAGGCCCATGGAATGAGCAGTTCTTC. Protein sequence: CASSESRLAGGPWNEQFF.

The chain employs TRBV4-1 and TRBJ1-3, with 8 positions matching TRBD1. The CDR3 consists of 17 residues. V gave up 3 bases and J gave up 0 bases; unmatched junction bases: 7. CDR1 is MGHRA, CDR2 YSYEKL, per germline. CDR3 residues: CASSHPGTGSSGNTIYF. In DNA, the CDR3 is TGCGCCAGCAGCCACCCCGGGACAGGCAGCTCTGGAAACACCATATATTTT.

V gene TRBV9 combines with J gene TRBJ2-3; tentative D call: TRBD2 (6 bases). This CDR3 comprises 14 residues. Per the germline V gene, CDR1 is SGDLS and CDR2 is YYNGEE. Between the trimmed V and J ends, which lost 4 bases and 4 bases, there was a span of 13 bases. CDR3 in amino acids: CASSLSGVADTQYF. DNA for the CDR3: TGTGCCAGCAGCCTCTCGGGAGTGGCAGATACGCAGTATTTT.

The gene calls are TRBV5-1 and TRBJ2-1; 14 nucleotides align to TRBD2. The junction had 1 base not matched to a gene; V was cut back by 1 base and J by 7 bases. CDR1 is SGHRS, CDR2 YFSETQ, per germline. The length of the CDR3 is 15 residues. CDR3 residues: CASSLRTSGGNEQFF. CDR3 nucleotides: TGCGCCAGCAGCTTGAGGACTAGCGGGGGGAATGAGCAGTTCTTC.

The rearrangement uses TRBV27 and TRBJ2-7; 8 bases align to TRBD2. The CDR3 is 15 residues long. With V trimmed by 3 bases and J by 4 bases, 8 bases remained unmatched. Germline assignment: CDR1 MNHEY and CDR2 SMNVEV (reference sequence). In DNA form, the CDR3 reads TGTGCCAGCAGTTTGGGTCCGGGACTAGGGTACGAGCAGTACTTC. Residues: CASSLGPGLGYEQYF.

V and J are TRBV5-1 and TRBJ1-4, with no clear D. This CDR3 has 13 amino acids. Germline V gene sequence: CDR1 SGHRS, CDR2 YFSETQ. Trimming shortened V by 4 bases and J by 6 bases, and 10 bases separated the two germline ends. The CDR3 region is CASSLGHDEKLFF. The DNA for the CDR3 is TGCGCCAGCAGCCTGGGCCACGATGAAAAACTGTTTTTT.

The rearrangement links TRBV7-9 to TRBJ2-5, with 7 bases matching TRBD1. V shed 4 bases, J shed 5 bases, and the junction held 4 bases outside the gene matches. CDR1 and CDR2 (germline): SEHNR, FQNEAQ (reference sequence). This CDR3 region has 13 residues. CDR3 region: CASSSTGQETQYF. Here the CDR3 DNA reads TGTGCCAGCAGCTCGACAGGGCAGGAGACCCAGTACTTC.

The genes are TRBV4-3 and TRBJ2-2; 7 bases map to TRBD2. Trimming cost V 1 base and J 2 bases; bases outside gene matches: 7. Germline V lookup: CDR1 LGHNA, CDR2 YSLEER. This CDR3 has 17 amino acids. CDR3 protein: CASSQVYGGTNTGELFF. The CDR3 nucleotides read TGCGCCAGCAGCCAAGTATACGGGGGGACCAACACCGGGGAGCTGTTTTTT.

The chain couples TRBV18 to TRBJ1-1, with 7 bases fitting TRBD1. V was clipped by 3 bases and J by 3 bases; unmatched bases: 10. CDR1 is KGHSH and CDR2 is LQKENI in the germline V gene. The CDR3 length is 16 residues. The CDR3, as DNA: TGTGCCAGCTCACCTGGGGAAGGGCAGGGGGACACTGAAGCTTTCTTT. Amino acid sequence: CASSPGEGQGDTEAFF. The complete variable domain, with remaining parts taken from reference TRBV18 and TRBJ1-1, reads NAGVMQNPRHLVRRRGQEARLRCSPMKGHSHVYWYRQLPEEGLKFMVYLQKENIIDESGMPKERFSAEFPKEGPSILRIQQVVRGDSAAYFCASSPGEGQGDTEAFFGQGTRLTVV.

The chain uses TRBV19 and TRBJ2-6; weak D call: TRBD1 (5 bases). Germline V gene sequence: CDR1 LNHDA, CDR2 SQIVND (reference sequence). The CDR3 is made up of 16 amino acids. With 1 base removed from V and 4 bases from J, the gap between germline ends came to 11 bases. For the CDR3, the DNA is TGTGCCAGTAGTATAGTGCAGGGCGCAGGGGCCAACGTCCTGACTTTC. Residues: CASSIVQGAGANVLTF.

The chain combines TRBV18 with TRBJ1-5, with 8 nucleotides matching TRBD1. V lost 1 base and J lost 3; bases outside the gene matches: 5. The CDR3 has 16 amino acids. Germline-derived CDR1 and CDR2 are KGHSH and LQKENI. CDR3 sequence reads: CASSPQRTGNNQPQHF. The CDR3 nucleotides read TGTGCCAGCTCACCACAAAGGACAGGGAACAATCAGCCCCAGCATTTT. Drawing the rest from reference TRBV18 and TRBJ1-5, the complete variable domain is NAGVMQNPRHLVRRRGQEARLRCSPMKGHSHVYWYRQLPEEGLKFMVYLQKENIIDESGMPKERFSAEFPKEGPSILRIQQVVRGDSAAYFCASSPQRTGNNQPQHFGDGTRLSIL.

This clone has just one count. The chain links TRBV27 to TRBJ2-1, with a weak D call TRBD1 (5 bases). This CDR3 spans 14 amino acids. Per the germline V gene, CDR1 is MNHEY and CDR2 is SMNVEV (reference sequence). V lost 3 bases and J lost 8, with 14 bases in between. The DNA of the CDR3 is TGTGCCAGCAGTTTCGAATCAGGGATCGATGAGCAGTTCTTC. The encoded protein is CASSFESGIDEQFF.

V and J are TRBV7-9 and TRBJ2-7; TRBD1 aligns across 9 bases. Germline CDR1 and CDR2: SEHNR and FQNEAQ (reference sequence). This CDR3 has 15 amino acids. V lost 4 bases to trimming and J lost 5 bases; unmatched junction nucleotides: 9. Here the CDR3 reads CASSSPGQGAHEQYF. The CDR3 coding sequence is TGTGCCAGCAGCTCCCCGGGACAGGGTGCCCACGAGCAGTACTTC.

This sequence joins TRBV5-1 and TRBJ1-4; 7 bases line up with TRBD1. Looked up from germline, CDR1 is SGHRS and CDR2 is YFSETQ. After removal of 0 bases from V and 8 bases from J, the junction contained 4 bases not matched to a gene. CDR3 length: 14 residues. Written as DNA, the CDR3 is TGCGCCAGCAGCTTGGATTCGGGACAGGAAAAACTGTTTTTT. Its protein is CASSLDSGQEKLFF.

V and J are TRBV4-3 and TRBJ2-3; D might be TRBD2 (6 bases). This CDR3 is 13 amino acids long. V was pared by 4 bases and J by 7 bases, with 12 bases between. Germline assignment: CDR1 LGHNA and CDR2 YSLEER. This CDR3 is CASSLAGQNTQYF. The CDR3 region has the DNA TGCGCCAGCAGCCTGGCGGGGCAAAATACGCAGTATTTT.

This chain uses TRBV4-3 with TRBJ2-7; 8 nucleotides match TRBD2. The CDR3 covers 16 residues. Germline loops: CDR1 LGHNA, CDR2 YSLEER. V was pared by 0 bases and J by 2 bases, with 6 bases of the junction left unmatched. The CDR3 spells CASSQEESGSPYEQYF. The CDR3 region has the DNA TGCGCCAGCAGCCAAGAGGAGAGCGGGAGTCCCTACGAGCAGTACTTC.

V usage is TRBV6-1 and J usage is TRBJ1-1; TRBD1 might be the D (6 bases). CDR3 length equals 16 residues. Germline assignment: CDR1 MNHNS and CDR2 SASEGT. The V gene lost 4 bases and the J gene lost 4 bases, with 19 bases spanning the gap. CDR3 coding DNA: TGTGCCAGCAGTGCTCCTACAAGGGGAGGGGGCACTGAAGCTTTCTTT. It translates to CASSAPTRGGGTEAFF.

The rearrangement links TRBV28 to TRBJ1-5; 7 bases line up with TRBD1. Germline V CDR1 and CDR2: MDHEN, SYDVKM. V lost 5 bases, J lost 0 bases, and 10 bases stayed unmatched. The CDR3 is made up of 17 amino acids. The CDR3 coding sequence is TGTGCCAGCAGTGAAGTACCGGGACAGAATAGCAATCAGCCCCAGCATTTT. Residues: CASSEVPGQNSNQPQHF.

The chain combines TRBV9 with TRBJ1-2; tentatively, D is TRBD1 (5 bases). Germline V gene lookup returns CDR1 SGDLS and CDR2 YYNGEE. V lost 3 bases to trimming and J lost 4 bases, with 22 bases between them. The CDR3 contains 17 residues. The CDR3 DNA reads TGTGCCAGCAGCGCCTCCCCCCAACAGGTCTTCCTCTATGGCTACACCTTC. Its protein is CASSASPQQVFLYGYTF.

V and J are TRBV28 and TRBJ2-7; 7 bases fit TRBD1. Germline CDR1 MDHEN, CDR2 SYDVKM. CDR3 length equals 13 residues. J gave up 6 bases and V 3 bases, and 5 bases lay outside the gene matches. CDR3 DNA sequence: TGTGCCAGCAGTTTGAGCCAGGGGGTCGAGCAGTACTTC. Translated, it gives CASSLSQGVEQYF.

This clone was seen a handful of times. The V call is TRBV28, the J call TRBJ1-3; TRBD1 is a possible D gene (6 bases). The V gene lost 9 bases and the J gene lost 4 bases, with 19 bases spanning the gap. The CDR3 contains 15 residues. In germline, CDR1 is MDHEN, CDR2 SYDVKM. The CDR3 DNA is TGTGCCAGTTCTTCAGGGGCTATGAGGGGAAACACCATATATTTT. Protein: CASSSGAMRGNTIYF.

V gene TRBV18 combines with J gene TRBJ2-3; possible D gene TRBD2, 6 bases. There are 13 residues in the CDR3. V lost 5 bases to trimming and J lost 3 bases, with 9 bases between them. Germline V gives CDR1 KGHSH, CDR2 LQKENI. DNA for the CDR3: TGTGCCAGCTCAACCCTAGCGACAGATACGCAGTATTTT. Encoded protein: CASSTLATDTQYF. The variable domain in full, with the rest retrieved from reference TRBV18 and TRBJ2-3, is NAGVMQNPRHLVRRRGQEARLRCSPMKGHSHVYWYRQLPEEGLKFMVYLQKENIIDESGMPKERFSAEFPKEGPSILRIQQVVRGDSAAYFCASSTLATDTQYFGPGTRLTVL.

On this clone: An end of the junction differs from the germline gene, which may be a read error. The CDR3 coding sequence is TGTGCTAGCAGCTTAGGATCTAGCGGGAGAGGCCCCGAGACCCAGTACTTC. As protein: CASSLGSSGRGPETQYF. The chain combines TRBV7-7 with TRBJ2-5, with 10 bases matching TRBD2. The CDR3 runs 17 residues. Per germline, CDR1 SSHAT and CDR2 FNYEAQ (reference sequence).